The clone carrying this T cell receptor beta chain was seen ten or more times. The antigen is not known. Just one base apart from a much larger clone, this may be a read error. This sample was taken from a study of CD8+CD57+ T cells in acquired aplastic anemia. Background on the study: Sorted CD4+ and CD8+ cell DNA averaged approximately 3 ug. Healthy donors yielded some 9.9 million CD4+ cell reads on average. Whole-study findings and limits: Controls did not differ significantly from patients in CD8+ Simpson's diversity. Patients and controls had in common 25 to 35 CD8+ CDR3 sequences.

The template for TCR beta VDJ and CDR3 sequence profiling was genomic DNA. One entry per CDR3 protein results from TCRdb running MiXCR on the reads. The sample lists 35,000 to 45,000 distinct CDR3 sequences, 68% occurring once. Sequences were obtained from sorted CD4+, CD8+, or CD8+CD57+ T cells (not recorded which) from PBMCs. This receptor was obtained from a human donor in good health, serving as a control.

CDR3 DNA: TGTGCCAGTAGTATTGCTGGGGCTAGCAATCAGCCCCGGCATTTT. This translates into CASSIAGASNQPRHF. The chain joins TRBV19 to TRBJ1-5, with TRBD1 as a possible D gene (5 bases). The CDR3 loop spans 15 amino acids. Germline V lookup: CDR1 LNHDA, CDR2 SQIVND (reference sequence).